A selection of T cell receptor beta chains follows, all from one sample in a study of T-cell memory formation after mild COVID-19. TCRdb ran MiXCR on the 5' RACE reads and lists one entry per CDR3 protein. The table lists some 150,000 distinct CDR3 sequences, 6% to 6.5% of them singletons, with roughly 2.1% in the top ten. The sample consisted of PBMCs or a T cell subset sorted from them (not recorded which). These receptors were collected from an adult woman who had mild COVID-19 (a few samples of this study predate the infection). Cell type and time point are not known. The CDR3 runs from the conserved cysteine through the conserved F or W. D genes are given only for firm matches. Rows give clone size only sometimes, using once, few, many, or a class for an expanded clone.

V gene: TRBV12-3/TRBV12-4; J gene: TRBJ1-2; clone size: many; D gene: NA; CDR3 DNA: TGTGCCAGCAGTTTAACGGGACCAACGGACTATGGCTACACCTTC; CDR3 protein: CASSLTGPTDYGYTF
V gene: TRBV19; J gene: TRBJ2-7; clone size: NA; D gene: TRBD1; CDR3 DNA: TGTGCCACAGAGACAGGGATGGGATACGAGCAGTACTTC; CDR3 protein: CATETGMGYEQYF
V gene: TRBV6-2/TRBV6-3; J gene: TRBJ2-5; clone size: NA; D gene: NA; CDR3 DNA: TGTGCCAGCAGTTACTCGTCGGGGCAAAAGACCCAGTACTTC; CDR3 protein: CASSYSSGQKTQYF
V gene: TRBV2; J gene: TRBJ2-2; clone size: NA; D gene: TRBD2; CDR3 DNA: TGTGCCAGCAGTGGGTTGAGCGGGGGGAACACCGGGGAGCTGTTTTTT; CDR3 protein: CASSGLSGGNTGELFF
V gene: TRBV5-1; J gene: TRBJ1-5; clone size: few; D gene: NA; CDR3 DNA: TGCGCCAGCAGCTTGGTTCCAGGGGAATATCAGCCCCAGCATTTT; CDR3 protein: CASSLVPGEYQPQHF
V gene: TRBV18; J gene: TRBJ2-1; clone size: many; D gene: TRBD1; CDR3 DNA: TGTGCCAGCTCACGGCGGACAGGGTCAGTCAATGAGCAGTTCTTC; CDR3 protein: CASSRRTGSVNEQFF
V gene: TRBV12-3/TRBV12-4; J gene: TRBJ1-1; clone size: few; D gene: NA; CDR3 DNA: TGTGCCAGCAGTTTTCGCAGGGAAAGAACTGAAGCTTTCTTT; CDR3 protein: CASSFRRERTEAFF
V gene: TRBV10-3; J gene: TRBJ2-1; clone size: many; D gene: TRBD2; CDR3 DNA: TGTGCCATCAGTGCTCCTAGCGGGAGAATGAATGAGCAGTTCTTC; CDR3 protein: CAISAPSGRMNEQFF
V gene: TRBV18; J gene: TRBJ2-3; clone size: many; D gene: NA; CDR3 DNA: TGTGCCAGCTCACCGACTTTAGCGGTTACGCAGTATTTT; CDR3 protein: CASSPTLAVTQYF
V gene: TRBV7-6; J gene: TRBJ1-1; clone size: many; D gene: NA; CDR3 DNA: TGTGCCAGCAGCTTACCAGGAATGAACACTGAAGCTTTCTTT; CDR3 protein: CASSLPGMNTEAFF
V gene: TRBV6-5; J gene: TRBJ1-1; clone size: many; D gene: NA; CDR3 DNA: TGTGCCAGCAGTTACGGACCCGCTCGGGGTGAAGCTTTCTTT; CDR3 protein: CASSYGPARGEAFF
V gene: TRBV4-2; J gene: TRBJ1-5; clone size: many; D gene: NA; CDR3 DNA: TGTGCCAGCAGCCAAGAGAGGGCGGGCAATCAGCCCCAGCATTTT; CDR3 protein: CASSQERAGNQPQHF
V gene: TRBV3-1; J gene: TRBJ2-2; clone size: many; D gene: TRBD2; CDR3 DNA: TGTGCCAGCAGCCCGACTAGCGCCCTTGCCGGGGAGCTGTTTTTT; CDR3 protein: CASSPTSALAGELFF
V gene: TRBV6-5; J gene: TRBJ2-2; clone size: many; D gene: TRBD2; CDR3 DNA: TGTGCCAGCAGTTACTCAACTAGCGGGGGGCACACCGGGGAGCTGTTTTTT; CDR3 protein: CASSYSTSGGHTGELFF
V gene: TRBV12-3/TRBV12-4; J gene: TRBJ1-3; clone size: few; D gene: TRBD1; CDR3 DNA: TGTGCCAGCAGCCCGACAGGGAGACTCTCTGGAAACACCATATATTTT; CDR3 protein: CASSPTGRLSGNTIYF
V gene: TRBV29-1; J gene: TRBJ2-1; clone size: many; D gene: TRBD2; CDR3 DNA: TGCAGCGTGGGACTAGGGGTCCATGAGCAGTTCTTC; CDR3 protein: CSVGLGVHEQFF
V gene: TRBV5-1; J gene: TRBJ1-2; clone size: many; D gene: NA; CDR3 DNA: TGCGCCAGCAGCTTGGGACAGGACTATGGCTACACCTTC; CDR3 protein: CASSLGQDYGYTF
V gene: TRBV11-3; J gene: TRBJ2-1; clone size: many; D gene: NA; CDR3 DNA: TGTGCCAGCAGCTTAGGCCCACCGAGCTCCTACAATGAGCAGTTCTTC; CDR3 protein: CASSLGPPSSYNEQFF
V gene: TRBV20-1; J gene: TRBJ2-1; clone size: many; D gene: TRBD2; CDR3 DNA: TGCAGTGCTGGGACTAGCGGGAGAAGGTCCTACAATGAGCAGTTCTTC; CDR3 protein: CSAGTSGRRSYNEQFF
V gene: TRBV12-3/TRBV12-4; J gene: TRBJ2-7; clone size: few; D gene: NA; CDR3 DNA: TGTGCCAGCAGTTTTGAAGTAGGCGAGCAGTACTTC; CDR3 protein: CASSFEVGEQYF
V gene: TRBV5-6; J gene: TRBJ1-3; clone size: few; D gene: NA; CDR3 DNA: TGTGCCAGCAGCGGCGATCTCTCAGGAAACACCATATATTTT; CDR3 protein: CASSGDLSGNTIYF
V gene: TRBV5-1; J gene: TRBJ1-1; clone size: many; D gene: NA; CDR3 DNA: TGCGCCAGCAGCTTGGTTGGACAGAACACTGAAGCTTTCTTT; CDR3 protein: CASSLVGQNTEAFF
V gene: TRBV25-1; J gene: TRBJ2-1; clone size: few; D gene: NA; CDR3 DNA: TGTGCCAGCAGTGAGCTGGCGGGGGCCCACAATGAGCAGTTCTTC; CDR3 protein: CASSELAGAHNEQFF
V gene: TRBV23-1; J gene: TRBJ2-3; clone size: NA; D gene: NA; CDR3 DNA: TGCGCCAGCAGTCAATCGGGGAGTAATGCAGATACGCAGTATTTT; CDR3 protein: CASSQSGSNADTQYF
V gene: TRBV3-1; J gene: TRBJ2-5; clone size: many; D gene: NA; CDR3 DNA: TGTGCCAGCAGCCAAGATTTAGGGAGGATTCAGACCCAGTACTTC; CDR3 protein: CASSQDLGRIQTQYF
V gene: TRBV30; J gene: TRBJ2-1; clone size: NA; D gene: NA; CDR3 DNA: TGTGCCTGGAATCCTATGGGGCGTCCCTACAATGAGCAGTTCTTC; CDR3 protein: CAWNPMGRPYNEQFF
V gene: TRBV20-1; J gene: TRBJ2-7; clone size: few; D gene: NA; CDR3 DNA: TGCAGTGCTGACCGGGACAGCGGGGACGAGCAGTACTTC; CDR3 protein: CSADRDSGDEQYF
V gene: TRBV5-1; J gene: TRBJ2-1; clone size: many; D gene: TRBD1; CDR3 DNA: TGCGCCAGCAGCCCTCAGGGGGCGCCTATGGATGAGCAGTTCTTC; CDR3 protein: CASSPQGAPMDEQFF
V gene: TRBV12-3/TRBV12-4; J gene: TRBJ2-2; clone size: many; D gene: NA; CDR3 DNA: TGTGCCAGCAGTCCTTTGAACACCGGGGAGCTGTTTTTT; CDR3 protein: CASSPLNTGELFF
V gene: TRBV4-1; J gene: TRBJ2-7; clone size: NA; D gene: TRBD1; CDR3 DNA: TGCGCCAGCAGGGACAGGGGCTACGAGCAGTACTTC; CDR3 protein: CASRDRGYEQYF
V gene: TRBV3-1; J gene: TRBJ2-3; clone size: many; D gene: NA; CDR3 DNA: TGTGCCAGCAGCCAACGTTCTAGTGCAGATACGCAGTATTTT; CDR3 protein: CASSQRSSADTQYF
V gene: TRBV12-3/TRBV12-4; J gene: TRBJ2-7; clone size: many; D gene: TRBD1; CDR3 DNA: TGTGCCAGCAGTTCGGACAGGCGGCCCTACGAGCAGTACTTC; CDR3 protein: CASSSDRRPYEQYF
V gene: TRBV7-6; J gene: TRBJ2-3; clone size: many; D gene: NA; CDR3 DNA: TGTGCCAGCAGCTTAAAGGGTGTCGAGCGGTACACAGATACGCAGTATTTT; CDR3 protein: CASSLKGVERYTDTQYF
V gene: TRBV7-2; J gene: TRBJ2-5; clone size: many; D gene: TRBD2; CDR3 DNA: TGTGCCAGCAGCCTCCGGGCAACCGGGAGGAGAGAGACCCAGTACTTC; CDR3 protein: CASSLRATGRRETQYF
V gene: TRBV11-2; J gene: TRBJ2-3; clone size: many; D gene: NA; CDR3 DNA: TGTGCCAGCAGCTTAGCTGAGACGCAGTATTTT; CDR3 protein: CASSLAETQYF
V gene: TRBV7-2; J gene: TRBJ2-3; clone size: many; D gene: NA; CDR3 DNA: TGTGCCAGCAGCCCACAGTCTAGCACAGATACGCAGTATTTT; CDR3 protein: CASSPQSSTDTQYF
V gene: TRBV7-2; J gene: TRBJ1-1; clone size: few; D gene: TRBD1; CDR3 DNA: TGTGCCAGCACCCCCCCGGGACAGGTGGCCACTGAAGCTTTCTTT; CDR3 protein: CASTPPGQVATEAFF
V gene: TRBV18; J gene: TRBJ2-3; clone size: NA; D gene: TRBD1; CDR3 DNA: TGTGCCAGCTCACCACCGACAGGGGGTGGCACAACAGATACGCAGTATTTT; CDR3 protein: CASSPPTGGGTTDTQYF
V gene: TRBV29-1; J gene: TRBJ1-2; clone size: few; D gene: TRBD1; CDR3 DNA: TGCAGCGCCGTCAGGGGGACAGGGGGTGATGGCTACACCTTC; CDR3 protein: CSAVRGTGGDGYTF
V gene: TRBV27; J gene: TRBJ1-4; clone size: many; D gene: NA; CDR3 DNA: TGTGCCAGCAGTTTGAGGGGGGGACATGAAAAACTGTTTTTT; CDR3 protein: CASSLRGGHEKLFF
V gene: TRBV20-1; J gene: TRBJ1-2; clone size: NA; D gene: TRBD1; CDR3 DNA: TGCAGTGCCACAGGGGGCTCGGTCTATGGCTACACCTTC; CDR3 protein: CSATGGSVYGYTF
V gene: TRBV4-1; J gene: TRBJ1-2; clone size: many; D gene: NA; CDR3 DNA: TGCGCCAGCAGCCAACAAGGGGGCTATGGCTACACCTTC; CDR3 protein: CASSQQGGYGYTF
V gene: TRBV7-2; J gene: TRBJ2-3; clone size: NA; D gene: NA; CDR3 DNA: TGTGCCAGCAGCCCCCGGGGTTTGGCGGGACCTACGCAGTATTTT; CDR3 protein: CASSPRGLAGPTQYF
V gene: TRBV5-6; J gene: TRBJ1-1; clone size: many; D gene: NA; CDR3 DNA: TGTGCCAGCAGCTACACCGTGAACACTGAAGCTTTCTTT; CDR3 protein: CASSYTVNTEAFF
V gene: TRBV30; J gene: TRBJ2-7; clone size: NA; D gene: NA; CDR3 DNA: TGTGCCTGGAGACTGGGGGACCGCGATATCTACGAGCAGTACTTC; CDR3 protein: CAWRLGDRDIYEQYF
V gene: TRBV6-5; J gene: TRBJ2-1; clone size: many; D gene: NA; CDR3 DNA: TGTGCCAGCAGTTACAGTGGGGGCTCCTACAATGAGCAGTTCTTC; CDR3 protein: CASSYSGGSYNEQFF
V gene: TRBV21-1; J gene: TRBJ2-3; clone size: NA; D gene: NA; CDR3 DNA: TGTGCCAGCAGCAAGTTCGGAGAAAACACAGATACGCAGTATTTT; CDR3 protein: CASSKFGENTDTQYF